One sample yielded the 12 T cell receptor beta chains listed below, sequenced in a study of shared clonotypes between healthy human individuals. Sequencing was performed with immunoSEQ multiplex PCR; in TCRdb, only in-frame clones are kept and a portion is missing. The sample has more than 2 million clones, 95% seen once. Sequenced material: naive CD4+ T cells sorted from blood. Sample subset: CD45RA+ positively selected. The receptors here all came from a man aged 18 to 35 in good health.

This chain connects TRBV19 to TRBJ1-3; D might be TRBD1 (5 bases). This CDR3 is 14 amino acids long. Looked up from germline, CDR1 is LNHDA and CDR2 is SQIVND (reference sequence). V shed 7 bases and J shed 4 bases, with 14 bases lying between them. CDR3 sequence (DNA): TGTGCCAGTACCCTAACGGGGCAAGGAAACACCATATATTTT. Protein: CASTLTGQGNTIYF.

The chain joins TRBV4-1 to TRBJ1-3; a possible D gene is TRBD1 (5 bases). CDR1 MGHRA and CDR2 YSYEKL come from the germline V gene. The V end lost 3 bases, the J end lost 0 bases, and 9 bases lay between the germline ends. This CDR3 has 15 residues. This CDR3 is CASSQPGLSGNTIYF. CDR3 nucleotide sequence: TGCGCCAGCAGCCAGCCGGGGCTCTCTGGAAACACCATATATTTT.

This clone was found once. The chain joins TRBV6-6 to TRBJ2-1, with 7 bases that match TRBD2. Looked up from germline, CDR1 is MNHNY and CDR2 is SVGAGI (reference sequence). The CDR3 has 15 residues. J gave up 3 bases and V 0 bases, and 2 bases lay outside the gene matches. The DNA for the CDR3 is TGTGCCAGCAGTTACTCGGGGGGGAACTACAATGAGCAGTTCTTC. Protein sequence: CASSYSGGNYNEQFF.

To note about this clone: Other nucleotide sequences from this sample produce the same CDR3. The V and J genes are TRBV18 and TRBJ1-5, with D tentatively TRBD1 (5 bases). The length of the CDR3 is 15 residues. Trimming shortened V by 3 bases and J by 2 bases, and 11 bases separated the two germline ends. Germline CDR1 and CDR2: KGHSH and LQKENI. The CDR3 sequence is CASSPQGAGNQPQHF. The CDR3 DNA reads TGTGCCAGCTCACCGCAGGGTGCCGGCAATCAGCCCCAGCATTTT.

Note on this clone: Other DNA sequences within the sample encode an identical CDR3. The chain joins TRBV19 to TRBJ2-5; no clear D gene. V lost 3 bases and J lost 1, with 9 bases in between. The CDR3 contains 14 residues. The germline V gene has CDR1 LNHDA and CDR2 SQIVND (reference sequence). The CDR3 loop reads CASSIWGSQETQYF. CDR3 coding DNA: TGTGCCAGTAGTATCTGGGGTAGCCAAGAGACCCAGTACTTC.

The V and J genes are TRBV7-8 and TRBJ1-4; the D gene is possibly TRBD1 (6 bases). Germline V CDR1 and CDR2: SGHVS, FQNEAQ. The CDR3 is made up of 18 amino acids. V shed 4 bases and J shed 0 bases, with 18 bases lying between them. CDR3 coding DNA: TGTGCCAGCAGCTCCCAGAGGGCAGGGGCCCCAACTAATGAAAAACTGTTTTTT. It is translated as CASSSQRAGAPTNEKLFF.

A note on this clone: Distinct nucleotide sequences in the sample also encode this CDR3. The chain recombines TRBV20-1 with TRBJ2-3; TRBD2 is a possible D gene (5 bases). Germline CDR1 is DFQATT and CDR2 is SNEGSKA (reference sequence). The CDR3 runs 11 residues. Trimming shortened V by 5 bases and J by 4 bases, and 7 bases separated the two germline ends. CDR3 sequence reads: CSAGGPDTQYF. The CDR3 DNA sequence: TGCAGTGCTGGAGGCCCAGATACGCAGTATTTT.

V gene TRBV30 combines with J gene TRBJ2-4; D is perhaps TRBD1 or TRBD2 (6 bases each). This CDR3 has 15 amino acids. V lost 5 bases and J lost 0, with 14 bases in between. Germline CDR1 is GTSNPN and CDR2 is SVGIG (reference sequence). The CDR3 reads CAWGPGARAKNIQYF. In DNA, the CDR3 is TGTGCCTGGGGTCCGGGGGCGCGAGCCAAAAACATTCAGTACTTC.

The CDR3, as DNA: TGTGCCTGGACCCGTGACGGCAATGAGCAGTTCTTC. This codes for CAWTRDGNEQFF. The V gene is TRBV30, the J gene TRBJ2-1, with no clear D. The CDR3 length is 12 residues. From germline, CDR1 is GTSNPN and CDR2 SVGIG (reference sequence). The germline V and J ends were trimmed by 4 bases and 6 bases, with 10 bases remaining between them. Looking up the rest from reference TRBV30 and TRBJ2-1 gives the full variable domain: SQTIHQWPATLVQPVGSPLSLECTVEGTSNPNLYWYRQAAGRGLQLLFYSVGIGQISSEVPQNLSASRPQDRQFILSSKKLLLSDSGFYLCAWTRDGNEQFFGPGTRLTVL.

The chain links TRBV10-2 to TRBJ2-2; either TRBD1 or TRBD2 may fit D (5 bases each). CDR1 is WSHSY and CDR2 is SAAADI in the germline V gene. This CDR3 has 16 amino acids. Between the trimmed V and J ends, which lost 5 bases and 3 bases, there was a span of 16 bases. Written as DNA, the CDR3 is TGCGCCAGCAGTATCTTTGGGGACGGGGACACCGGGGAGCTGTTTTTT. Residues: CASSIFGDGDTGELFF.

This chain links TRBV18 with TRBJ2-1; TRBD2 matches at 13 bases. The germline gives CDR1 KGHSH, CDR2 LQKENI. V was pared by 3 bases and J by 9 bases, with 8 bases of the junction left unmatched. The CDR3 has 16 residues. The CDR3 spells CASSPSGLAGVGEQFF. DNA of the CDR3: TGTGCCAGCTCACCTTCCGGACTAGCGGGAGTTGGTGAGCAGTTCTTC.

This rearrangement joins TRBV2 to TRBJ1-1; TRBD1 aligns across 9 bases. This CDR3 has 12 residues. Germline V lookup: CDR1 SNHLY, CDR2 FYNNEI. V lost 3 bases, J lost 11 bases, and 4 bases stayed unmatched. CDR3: CASSEGTGHAFF. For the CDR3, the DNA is TGTGCCAGCAGTGAGGGGACAGGGCATGCTTTCTTT.